The 3 T cell receptor beta chains listed next were all sequenced from one sample in a study of OX40 agonist ivuxolimab in advanced cancers. Sequenced by immunoSEQ multiplex PCR; TCRdb stores in-frame clones only, minus some. This table holds about 80,000 clones, about nine tenths found once. The source was CD4+ or CD8+ T cells sorted from blood, collected in a trial of the OX40 agonist ivuxolimab. Receptors originate from an adult with an advanced solid tumor such as melanoma, head and neck, liver or kidney cancer.

The V gene is TRBV13, the J gene TRBJ2-7; the D gene is possibly TRBD1 (6 bases). V shed 3 bases and J shed 6 bases, with 18 bases lying between them. Germline-derived CDR1 and CDR2 are PRHDT and FYEKMQ (reference sequence). This CDR3 contains 15 residues. In DNA, the CDR3 is TGTGCCAGCAGCTTGGCAGGGGACATGGGATCCGAGCAGTACTTC. It is translated as CASSLAGDMGSEQYF.

This chain joins TRBV2 and TRBJ2-7, with 15 bases matching TRBD2. The CDR3 runs 13 residues. The V and J ends lost 4 bases and 9 bases, in that order; junction bases with no gene match: 1. CDR1 and CDR2 from the germline V gene are SNHLY and FYNNEI. The CDR3 region has the DNA TGTGCCAGCAGTGCGGGACTAGCGGGAGGGCAGTACTTC. Protein sequence: CASSAGLAGGQYF.

The chain carries TRBV5-8 and TRBJ2-7; TRBD2 matches at 8 bases. In germline, CDR1 is SGHTS, CDR2 YDEGEE. CDR3 length equals 15 residues. V dropped 2 bases and J dropped 3; count of bases not matched to a gene: 7. As DNA, the CDR3 is TGTGCCAGCAGCTTTAGCGGGACCTACCTCTACGAGCAGTACTTC. Protein: CASSFSGTYLYEQYF.